This TCR beta chain was sequenced during a study of T-cell reconstitution after alpha-beta-depleted transplantation in children. In its sample, this clonotype was seen many times. Deletions cut 0 bases from V and 8 bases from J, with 11 bases between. The germline V gene has CDR1 LGHNA and CDR2 YSLEER. This CDR3 is built from 14 residues. Preparation of the TCRbeta library was carried out with unique molecular identifiers. TCRdb called the PCR reads again in MiXCR, with one record for every CDR3 protein. The data show a few hundred thousand distinct CDR3 sequences, 20% seen once. This TCR derives from a human donor who donated a stem cell graft to a child with acute myeloid leukemia. The material sequenced was PBMCs from the stem cell graft donor, taken from the stem cell graft. The chain combines TRBV4-3 with TRBJ2-1; a weak D match, TRBD2 (5 bases). The CDR3 region has the DNA TGCGCCAGCAGCCAAGATAGAGGGAACGATGAGCAGTTCTTC. Protein: CASSQDRGNDEQFF.